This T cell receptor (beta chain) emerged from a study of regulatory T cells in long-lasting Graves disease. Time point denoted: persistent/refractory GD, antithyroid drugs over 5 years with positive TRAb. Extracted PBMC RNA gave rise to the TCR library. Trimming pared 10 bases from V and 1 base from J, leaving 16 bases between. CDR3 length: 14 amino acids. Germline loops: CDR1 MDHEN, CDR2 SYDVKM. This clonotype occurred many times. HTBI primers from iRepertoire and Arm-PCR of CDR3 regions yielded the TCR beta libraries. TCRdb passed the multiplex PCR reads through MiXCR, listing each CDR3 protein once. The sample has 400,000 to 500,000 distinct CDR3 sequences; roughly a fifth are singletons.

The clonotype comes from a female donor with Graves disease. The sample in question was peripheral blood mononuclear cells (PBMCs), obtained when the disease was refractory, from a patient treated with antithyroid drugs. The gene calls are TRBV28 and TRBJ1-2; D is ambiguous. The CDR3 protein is CATTPPRDNYGYTF. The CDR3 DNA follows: TGTGCCACAACACCCCCGCGGGATAACTATGGCTACACCTTC.